The present TCR beta chain was sequenced within a study of shared clonotypes between healthy human individuals. The germline gives CDR1 MNHEY, CDR2 SMNVEV (reference sequence). The CDR3 totals 14 residues. The junction had 7 bases not matched to a gene; V was cut back by 5 bases and J by 7 bases. Naive CD8 cells, CD45RO-negative and positively selected for CCR7, excluded terminally differentiated effector memory CD45RA+ cells. Donors comprised only Caucasian adults living in Nashville, Tennessee. Study observations and caveats: Sampling was confined to blood; repertoires within tissues likely differ. Non-shared clonotypes displayed generation probabilities falling below those of clonotypes present in all four donors.

A remark on this clone: Its antigen is unknown.

The sorted-subset replicate PCRs were given about 200 ng DNA, which is 30,000 to 35,000 T cell genomes. Here immunoSEQ multiplex PCR was the method, and the copy in TCRdb shows in-frame clones only, minus some. The table shows approximately 1.9 million clones, with roughly 93% occurring only once. Material: naive CD8+ T cells from PBMCs. The rearrangement links TRBV27 to TRBJ1-5; 8 nucleotides match TRBD1. This TCR came from a man aged 18-30 years in good health. Some clones in this sample may be carry-over from other donors' samples. The CDR3 is CASSVLTGVQPQHF. For the CDR3, the DNA is TGTGCCAGCAGTGTACTGACAGGGGTCCAGCCCCAGCATTTT.